The 10 T cell receptor beta chains below were found in one sample sequenced in a study of T cells after yellow fever vaccination. TCRdb recomputed calls from the 5' RACE reads with MiXCR, one row per CDR3 protein. The sample contains roughly 310,000 distinct CDR3 sequences, roughly 3.5% of which appear only once. The sample was PBMCs, taken on the day of the yellow fever booster vaccination. These receptors originate from a man between 18 and 35 years old who received the YFV17D yellow fever vaccine.

V gene TRBV13 combines with J gene TRBJ1-1; unclear D gene. The CDR3 is made up of 15 amino acids. Germline values: CDR1 PRHDT, CDR2 FYEKMQ (reference sequence). V was cut by 5 bases and J by 1 base, with 14 bases left in between. CDR3 sequence: CASSPIGEPNTEAFF. The CDR3 nucleotides read TGTGCCAGCAGCCCGATTGGGGAACCGAACACTGAAGCTTTCTTT.

This clonotype was detected many times. This chain joins TRBV3-1 and TRBJ2-5, with D perhaps TRBD1 or TRBD2 (6 bases each). Trimming removed 2 bases at V and 2 bases at J, with 15 bases between. This CDR3 spans 16 amino acids. Germline V gene sequence: CDR1 LGHDT, CDR2 YNNKEL (reference sequence). The CDR3 loop is CASSQTPKGGQETQYF. Here the CDR3 DNA reads TGTGCCAGCAGCCAAACCCCTAAAGGGGGGCAAGAGACCCAGTACTTC.

This clonotype was counted at least ten times. This chain connects TRBV7-2 to TRBJ1-2; D perhaps matches TRBD1 (5 bases). CDR1 is SGHTA, CDR2 FQGNSA, per germline. The CDR3 runs 13 residues. The germline V and J ends were trimmed by 5 bases and 1 base, with 8 bases remaining between them. In DNA form, the CDR3 reads TGTGCCAGCAGCGGGGCAGTTAACTATGGCTACACCTTC. This encodes CASSGAVNYGYTF.

This clonotype showed up many times. J is TRBJ2-1 and V is TRBV7-9; no firm D call. V was trimmed by 1 base and J by 8 bases, leaving 6 bases between them. CDR3 length: 12 residues. The germline gives CDR1 SEHNR, CDR2 FQNEAQ (reference sequence). The CDR3 DNA follows: TGTGCCAGCAGCTTAGGGTTCTATGAGCAGTTCTTC. It is translated as CASSLGFYEQFF.

The table lists this clonotype with a few counts. This rearrangement joins TRBV7-2 to TRBJ2-7; D is uncertain. From germline, CDR1 is SGHTA and CDR2 FQGNSA. Trimming pared 2 bases from V and 3 bases from J, leaving 8 bases between. CDR3 length: 13 residues. CDR3 residues: CASSLFNRYEQYV. In nucleotides, the CDR3 is TGTGCCAGCAGCTTATTTAACCGCTACGAGCAGTACGTC.

This clonotype was detected a few times. The chain has TRBV24-1 and TRBJ2-2, with 8 bases matching TRBD2. The CDR3 loop spans 16 amino acids. With V trimmed by 4 bases and J by 6 bases, 9 bases remained unmatched. From germline, CDR1 is KGHDR and CDR2 SFDVKD. CDR3 nucleotide sequence: TGTGCCACCAGTGAGCCGGGACTAGACGATTCCGGGGAGCTGTTTTTT. It specifies CATSEPGLDDSGELFF.

CDR3 in amino acids: CASSSDLGGPLGFLGNEQFF. The CDR3 DNA reads as TGTGCCAGCAGTAGTGACTTGGGGGGGCCGCTAGGATTCCTGGGGAATGAGCAGTTCTTC. The genes are TRBV6-2 or TRBV6-3 and TRBJ2-1; D is possibly TRBD2 (7 bases). Per the germline V gene, CDR1 is MNHEY and CDR2 is SVGEGT. The V gene lost 5 bases and the J gene lost 7 bases, with 33 bases spanning the gap. The CDR3 loop spans 20 amino acids.

This clonotype was detected only a few times. The chain carries TRBV7-2 and TRBJ2-5; D call uncertain. Germline CDR1 is SGHTA and CDR2 is FQGNSA. This CDR3 is built from 14 residues. V dropped 1 base and J dropped 11 bases, with 17 bases sitting between them. CDR3 protein: CASSLVGLGLEQYF. Here the CDR3 DNA reads TGTGCCAGCAGCTTAGTGGGTTTAGGCCTCGAACAGTACTTC.

This clonotype showed up many times. This chain connects TRBV27 to TRBJ2-1, with 8 bases identical to TRBD2. The CDR3 has 15 residues. Germline V gives CDR1 MNHEY, CDR2 SMNVEV (reference sequence). V dropped 3 bases and J dropped 7; count of bases not matched to a gene: 8. CDR3 bases: TGTGCCAGCAGTTTTTTACCGGGGGGGCCGAATGAGCAGTTCTTC. Translating it yields CASSFLPGGPNEQFF.

V gene TRBV4-1 combines with J gene TRBJ2-2, with unresolved D. V was cut by 3 bases and J by 0 bases, with 14 bases left in between. The V gene's germline CDR1 is MGHRA and CDR2 YSYEKL. CDR3 length equals 17 residues. CDR3 region: CASSHTQDGANTGELFF. The DNA for the CDR3 is TGCGCCAGCAGCCATACGCAAGACGGCGCGAACACCGGGGAGCTGTTTTTT.